These 28 T cell receptor beta chains share one sample of origin, sequenced in a study of T cell responses to AZD1222 COVID-19 vaccine. The method was immunoSEQ multiplex PCR; TCRdb's version includes in-frame clones alone and lacks a portion of them. This table has tens of thousands of clones, approximately 80% appearing once. The material was peripheral blood, obtained on day 0 of AZD1222 vaccination. The receptors shown here come from an adult in good health.

The J gene is TRBJ2-7, the V gene TRBV19, with 8 bases fitting TRBD2. The germline gives CDR1 LNHDA, CDR2 SQIVND (reference sequence). The length of the CDR3 is 17 residues. CDR3 region: CASTFGAPSGGSYEQYF. The CDR3 coding sequence is TGTGCAAGCACGTTTGGGGCGCCCTCGGGGGGGTCCTACGAGCAGTACTTC.

This clone appeared once. This chain joins TRBV7-3 and TRBJ2-1; 7 positions match TRBD2. Germline V gives CDR1 SGHTA, CDR2 FQGTGA. Losses at the gene ends were 5 bases for V and 0 bases for J; bases not matched to a gene: 4. CDR3 length: 15 residues. The CDR3 loop reads CASSPQRGSYNEQFF. The CDR3, as DNA: TGTGCCAGCAGCCCTCAGCGGGGCTCCTACAATGAGCAGTTCTTC.

This chain uses TRBV19 with TRBJ1-6; D might be TRBD1 (6 bases). Deletions cut 5 bases from V and 6 bases from J, with 17 bases between. The germline V gene has CDR1 LNHDA and CDR2 SQIVND (reference sequence). The CDR3 is made up of 16 amino acids. CDR3 protein: CASSPRGGGLNSPLHF. DNA of the CDR3: TGTGCCAGTAGTCCGCGGGGCGGGGGGCTTAATTCACCCCTCCACTTT.

The chain has TRBV11-2 and TRBJ2-7; TRBD1 might be the D (6 bases). Germline CDR1 reads SGHAT; CDR2 reads FQNNGV. V lost 5 bases to trimming and J lost 3 bases, with 20 bases between them. The CDR3 is made up of 16 amino acids. CDR3 amino acids: CASSPRAHREDYEQYF. CDR3 in DNA: TGTGCCAGCAGCCCAAGGGCACACAGGGAAGACTACGAGCAGTACTTC.

V is TRBV5-1 and J is TRBJ2-6; TRBD1 aligns across 8 bases. The CDR3 contains 17 residues. The germline gives CDR1 SGHRS, CDR2 YFSETQ. The junction had 9 bases not matched to a gene; V was cut back by 7 bases and J by 0 bases. The CDR3 nucleotides read TGCGCCAGCGACCCCGGGACAGGCTTCTCTGGGGCCAACGTCCTGACTTTC. It codes for CASDPGTGFSGANVLTF.

This clone was seen more than once but under ten times. The chain has TRBV28 and TRBJ1-2; D is possibly TRBD1 (5 bases). The CDR3 covers 13 residues. Germline CDR1 is MDHEN and CDR2 is SYDVKM. V was shortened by 0 bases and J by 7 bases, with 9 bases between the two germline ends. The CDR3 nucleotides are TGTGCCAGCAGTTTATGGGTAGGGGCTGGCTACACCTTC. This sequence encodes CASSLWVGAGYTF.

The chain employs TRBV7-8 and TRBJ2-6; no clear D. Trimming stripped 4 bases from V and 0 bases from J, with 4 bases between. CDR1 and CDR2 from the germline V gene are SGHVS and FQNEAQ. This CDR3 spans 14 amino acids. CDR3 residues: CASSSASGANVLTF. For the CDR3, the DNA is TGTGCCAGCAGCTCGGCCTCTGGGGCCAACGTCCTGACTTTC.

CDR3 coding DNA: TGTGCCACCCACCTGCGGGGAACTTATGGCTACACCTTC. Its protein is CATHLRGTYGYTF. V usage is TRBV15 and J usage is TRBJ1-2, with no clear D. Trimming pared 8 bases from V and 5 bases from J, leaving 15 bases between. The CDR3 consists of 13 residues. Germline lookup yields CDR1 LNHNV and CDR2 YYDKDF (reference sequence). The full variable domain, with the rest looked up from reference TRBV15 and TRBJ1-2, is DAMVIQNPRYQVTQFGKPVTLSCSQTLNHNVMYWYQQKSSQAPKLLFHYYDKDFNNEADTPDNFQSRRPNTSFCFLDIRSPGLGDTAMYLCATHLRGTYGYTFGSGTRLTVV.

This rearrangement joins TRBV27 to TRBJ1-1, with a possible D match to TRBD1 (5 bases). Germline CDR1 and CDR2: MNHEY and SMNVEV (reference sequence). The CDR3 runs 16 residues. Deletions cut 3 bases from V and 1 base from J, with 15 bases between. CDR3 coding DNA: TGTGCCAGCAGTTTGGGGCTGGGGGGATGGAACACTGAAGCTTTCTTT. This codes for CASSLGLGGWNTEAFF.

Of note for this clone: This specimen includes other DNA sequences encoding the same CDR3. V gene TRBV15 combines with J gene TRBJ1-2; tentative D call: TRBD1 (5 bases). V was pared by 1 base and J by 2 bases, with 5 bases between. Germline CDR1 is LNHNV and CDR2 is YYDKDF (reference sequence). The CDR3 consists of 13 residues. The CDR3 sequence is CATSRAGNYGYTF. The CDR3 nucleotides read TGTGCCACCAGCAGAGCAGGGAACTATGGCTACACCTTC.

The chain couples TRBV24-1 to TRBJ2-2; TRBD2 matches 7 bases. Germline CDR1 and CDR2: KGHDR and SFDVKD. The CDR3 runs to 15 residues. After removal of 3 bases from V and 4 bases from J, the junction contained 4 bases not matched to a gene. CDR3: CATSDSGEGTGELFF. The CDR3 DNA reads as TGTGCCACCAGTGATAGCGGGGAGGGCACCGGGGAGCTGTTTTTT.

The V call is TRBV29-1, the J call TRBJ2-3; D may be TRBD1 (6 bases). The CDR3 runs 13 residues. The germline V gene encodes CDR1 SQVTM and CDR2 ANQGSEA. With 5 bases removed from V and 6 bases from J, the gap between germline ends came to 15 bases. The DNA of the CDR3 is TGCAGCGTTCTCAGGGGATCCAGGGATACGCAGTATTTT. Translation: CSVLRGSRDTQYF.

In nucleotides, the CDR3 is TGTGCCAGCAGCTTGTCTCCAGAAACTGAAGCTTTCTTT. Translating it yields CASSLSPETEAFF. V gene TRBV5-6 combines with J gene TRBJ1-1; D is ambiguous. Germline V lookup: CDR1 SGHDT, CDR2 YYEEEE. This CDR3 has 13 residues. V was shortened by 1 base and J by 5 bases, with 9 bases between the two germline ends.

This chain joins TRBV7-8 and TRBJ1-2; TRBD1 is a possible D gene (5 bases). CDR3 length equals 14 residues. Between the trimmed V and J ends, which lost 1 base and 6 bases, there was a span of 12 bases. The germline V gene has CDR1 SGHVS and CDR2 FQNEAQ. CDR3 protein: CASSLVEGVDGYTF. The CDR3 DNA follows: TGTGCCAGCAGCTTAGTTGAAGGGGTAGATGGCTACACCTTC.

The chain joins TRBV18 to TRBJ1-1; D not resolved. Trimming pared 0 bases from V and 5 bases from J, leaving 10 bases between. The CDR3 consists of 14 residues. CDR1 is KGHSH, CDR2 LQKENI, per germline. The CDR3 sequence: CASSPPSPGTEAFF. CDR3 bases: TGTGCCAGCTCACCACCTAGTCCGGGGACTGAAGCTTTCTTT.

The genes are TRBV15 and TRBJ2-1; D is ambiguous. CDR3 length: 15 amino acids. Germline V CDR1 and CDR2: LNHNV, YYDKDF (reference sequence). Trimming stripped 0 bases from V and 8 bases from J, with 14 bases between. The CDR3 nucleotides read TGTGCCACCAGCAGAGAACCTCGTCGTAGCCATGAGCAGTTCTTC. Amino acids: CATSREPRRSHEQFF.

The DNA of the CDR3 is TGTGCCAGCAGCCCCTCGGGGGGCTCCGGTGGCTACACCTTC. Translated, it gives CASSPSGGSGGYTF. This chain connects TRBV7-3 to TRBJ1-2; TRBD1 is a possible D gene (6 bases). The CDR3 runs to 14 residues. Trimming removed 5 bases from V and 7 bases from J, with 17 bases in between. Germline V CDR1 and CDR2: SGHTA, FQGTGA.

The rearrangement uses TRBV9 and TRBJ2-7; 9 bases match TRBD1. There are 15 residues in the CDR3. Trimming took 5 bases from V and 1 from J; bases not matched to a gene: 7. Germline V gives CDR1 SGDLS, CDR2 YYNGEE. This CDR3 is CASSPGQGRSYEQYF. For the CDR3, the DNA is TGTGCCAGCAGTCCCGGACAGGGGAGATCCTACGAGCAGTACTTC.

The rearrangement uses TRBV12-3 or TRBV12-4 and TRBJ2-7; D not certain. CDR3 length equals 13 residues. The germline V and J ends were trimmed by 3 bases and 4 bases, with 10 bases remaining between them. The CDR3 region is CASSFTFTYEQYF. The DNA for the CDR3 is TGTGCCAGCAGTTTTACGTTTACATACGAGCAGTACTTC.

This clone has a handful of counts. V gene TRBV11-2 combines with J gene TRBJ2-7; 10 bases align to TRBD2. With V trimmed by 0 bases and J by 4 bases, 9 bases remained unmatched. The CDR3 extends over 17 amino acids. Looked up from germline, CDR1 is SGHAT and CDR2 is FQNNGV. The CDR3 region is CASSLDSGFSGGYEQYF. As DNA, the CDR3 is TGTGCCAGCAGCTTAGATAGCGGGTTTAGCGGGGGGTACGAGCAGTACTTC.

The chain carries TRBV29-1 and TRBJ1-2; possibly TRBD1 for D (6 bases). Looked up from germline, CDR1 is SQVTM and CDR2 is ANQGSEA. The V gene lost 3 bases and the J gene lost 6 bases, with 14 bases spanning the gap. There are 13 residues in the CDR3. The DNA for the CDR3 is TGCAGCGTTGATAGGGGGACGGTAAATGGCTACACCTTC. Its protein is CSVDRGTVNGYTF.

The gene calls are TRBV9 and TRBJ1-2; D is unresolved. Germline V gives CDR1 SGDLS, CDR2 YYNGEE. This CDR3 region has 17 residues. V gave up 1 base and J gave up 0 bases, with 16 bases separating them. The CDR3 region is CASSVQPGEFSNYGYTF. DNA of the CDR3: TGTGCCAGCAGCGTACAGCCAGGCGAATTTTCTAACTATGGCTACACCTTC.

The chain carries TRBV4-3 and TRBJ1-3, with 9 nucleotides matching TRBD1. V gave up 3 bases and J gave up 3 bases; unmatched junction bases: 6. Germline assignment: CDR1 LGHNA and CDR2 YSLEER. The CDR3 runs 16 residues. CDR3 in DNA: TGCGCCAGCAGCCAGGATGAGGACAGGGGTGGAAACACCATATATTTT. Protein product: CASSQDEDRGGNTIYF.

The chain carries TRBV27 and TRBJ1-1; TRBD1 agrees at 9 bases. Germline CDR1 is MNHEY and CDR2 is SMNVEV (reference sequence). This CDR3 spans 17 amino acids. The V segment lost 9 bases and the J segment 1 base; nucleotides outside the gene matches: 15. The CDR3 spells CASKELGQGSPNTEAFF. DNA of the CDR3: TGTGCCAGTAAGGAACTGGGACAGGGCTCTCCGAACACTGAAGCTTTCTTT.

The V call is TRBV10-3, the J call TRBJ1-6; a weak D match, TRBD1 (5 bases). The CDR3 runs 16 residues. V was cut by 0 bases and J by 2 bases, with 8 bases left in between. Per germline, CDR1 ENHRY and CDR2 SYGVKD. CDR3 region: CAISESWGTYNSPLHF. CDR3 DNA: TGTGCCATCAGTGAGTCGTGGGGGACCTATAATTCACCCCTCCACTTT.

The rearrangement links TRBV5-4 to TRBJ1-6; no clear D gene. Looked up from germline, CDR1 is SGHNT and CDR2 is YYREEE (reference sequence). The CDR3 length is 12 residues. Trimming stripped 0 bases from V and 10 bases from J, with 5 bases between. CDR3: CASSLDLSPLHF. CDR3 bases: TGTGCCAGCAGCTTGGACTTATCACCCCTCCACTTT.

The V call is TRBV11-3, the J call TRBJ2-7, with D uncertain. The CDR3 sequence is 14 residues long. V shed 0 bases and J shed 5 bases, with 11 bases lying between them. From germline, CDR1 is SGHNT and CDR2 YENEEA. Here the CDR3 DNA reads TGTGCCAGCAGCTTAGAGGTGGAGCGCGACGAGCAGTACTTC. Translating it yields CASSLEVERDEQYF.

The chain recombines TRBV3-1 (or the pseudogene TRBV3-2) with TRBJ2-5; D is perhaps TRBD1 (6 bases). In germline, CDR1 is LGHDT, CDR2 YNNKEL (reference sequence). The V and J ends lost 1 base and 4 bases respectively, with 16 bases between them. CDR3 length equals 16 residues. This CDR3 reads CASSQAMDRRSETQYF. CDR3 in DNA: TGTGCCAGCAGCCAAGCCATGGACAGAAGGTCAGAGACCCAGTACTTC.